A single sample gave rise to the 5 T cell receptor beta chains below, sequenced in a study of cytomegalovirus exposure and HLA in healthy donors. Measured with immunoSEQ multiplex PCR; TCRdb has only the in-frame clones, and not every one. The table has about 150,000 clones, 65% to 90% seen once. The sample consisted of PBMCs. The source is a man aged 18-30 years in good health and CMV-seropositive.

The chain carries TRBV9 and TRBJ1-1; TRBD1 agrees at 7 bases. The CDR3 contains 14 residues. Germline CDR1 and CDR2: SGDLS and YYNGEE. Losses at the gene ends were 4 bases for V and 3 bases for J; bases not matched to a gene: 6. The CDR3 DNA sequence: TGTGCCAGCAGCCAAGGACAGGCGTACACTGAAGCTTTCTTT. Its protein product is CASSQGQAYTEAFF.

The chain uses TRBV19 and TRBJ2-2; 9 bases agree with TRBD1. V lost 7 bases and J lost 7; bases outside the gene matches: 13. The CDR3 loop spans 16 amino acids. Germline V CDR1 and CDR2: LNHDA, SQIVND (reference sequence). The CDR3 loop is CASTNSGTGYGGELFF. CDR3 DNA: TGTGCCAGTACTAATTCCGGGACAGGGTACGGCGGGGAGCTGTTTTTT.

In this sample, this clone turned up a few times. The genes are TRBV4-2 and TRBJ1-4; 7 positions match TRBD1. This CDR3 comprises 17 residues. With V trimmed by 6 bases and J by 7 bases, 17 bases remained unmatched. Germline-derived CDR1 and CDR2 are LGHNA and YNFKEQ. CDR3: CASSPNARGRQSEKLFF. The DNA of the CDR3 is TGTGCCAGCAGTCCTAACGCAAGGGGGCGTCAAAGTGAAAAACTGTTTTTT.

The chain links TRBV18 to TRBJ1-2, with TRBD1 identical over 9 bases. Per germline, CDR1 KGHSH and CDR2 LQKENI. Germline trimming cut 3 bases from V and 7 bases from J; bases unmatched to any gene: 9. This CDR3 is built from 15 residues. The CDR3, as DNA: TGTGCCAGCTCACCCGACAGGGGGGCCCTCGGTGGCTACACCTTC. Its protein is CASSPDRGALGGYTF.

The chain uses TRBV9 and TRBJ2-4, with D possibly called TRBD1 or TRBD2 (5 bases each). The germline V and J ends were trimmed by 4 bases and 7 bases, with 18 bases remaining between them. The CDR3 extends over 15 amino acids. In germline, CDR1 is SGDLS, CDR2 YYNGEE. CDR3 nucleotides: TGTGCCAGCAGCTTAGAGGGGCAGATCGGGAACATTCAGTACTTC. It translates to CASSLEGQIGNIQYF.